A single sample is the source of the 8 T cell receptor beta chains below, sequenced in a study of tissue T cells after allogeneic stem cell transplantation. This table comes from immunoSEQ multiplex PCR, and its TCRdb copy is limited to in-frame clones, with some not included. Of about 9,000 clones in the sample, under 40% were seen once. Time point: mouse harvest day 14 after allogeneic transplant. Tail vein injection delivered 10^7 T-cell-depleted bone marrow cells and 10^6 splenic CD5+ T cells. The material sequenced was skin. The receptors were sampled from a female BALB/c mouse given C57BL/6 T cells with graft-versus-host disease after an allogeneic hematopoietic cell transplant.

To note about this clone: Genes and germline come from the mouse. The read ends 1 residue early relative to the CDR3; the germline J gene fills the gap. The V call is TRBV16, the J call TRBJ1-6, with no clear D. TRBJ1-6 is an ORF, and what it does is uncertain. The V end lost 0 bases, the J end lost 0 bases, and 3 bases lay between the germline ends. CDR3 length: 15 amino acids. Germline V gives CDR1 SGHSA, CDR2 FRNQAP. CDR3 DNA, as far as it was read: TGTGCAAGCAGCTTAGACAATTCCTATAATTCGCCCCTCTAC. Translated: CASSLDNSYNSPLY. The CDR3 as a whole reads CASSLDNSYNSPLYF.

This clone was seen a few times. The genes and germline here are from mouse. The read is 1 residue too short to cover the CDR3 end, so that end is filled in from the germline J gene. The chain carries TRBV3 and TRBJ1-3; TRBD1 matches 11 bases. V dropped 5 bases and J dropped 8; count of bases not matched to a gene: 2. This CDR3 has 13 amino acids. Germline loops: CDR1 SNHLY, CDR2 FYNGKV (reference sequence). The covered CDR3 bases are TGTGCCAGCAGCGGACAGGGGGCGGATACGCTCTAT. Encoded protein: CASSGQGADTLY. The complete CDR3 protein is CASSGQGADTLYF.

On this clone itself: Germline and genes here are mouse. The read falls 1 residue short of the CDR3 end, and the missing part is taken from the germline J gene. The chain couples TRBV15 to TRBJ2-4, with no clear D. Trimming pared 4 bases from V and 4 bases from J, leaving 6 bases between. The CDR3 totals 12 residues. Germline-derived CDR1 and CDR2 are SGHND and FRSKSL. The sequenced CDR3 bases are TGTGCCAGCAGTTCCGGTAAAAACACCTTGTAC. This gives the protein CASSSGKNTLY. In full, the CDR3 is CASSSGKNTLYF.

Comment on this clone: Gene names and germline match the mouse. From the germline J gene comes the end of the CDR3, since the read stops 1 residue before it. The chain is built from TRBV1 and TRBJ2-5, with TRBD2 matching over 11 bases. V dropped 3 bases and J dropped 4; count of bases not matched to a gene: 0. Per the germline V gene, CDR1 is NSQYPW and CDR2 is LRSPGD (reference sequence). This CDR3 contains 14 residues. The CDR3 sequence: CTCSATGGEDTQYF. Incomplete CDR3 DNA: TGCACCTGCAGTGCGACTGGGGGGGAAGACACCCAGTAC. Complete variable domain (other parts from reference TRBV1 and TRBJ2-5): VTLLEQNPRWRLVPRGQAVNLRCILKNSQYPWMSWYQQDLQKQLQWLFTLRSPGDKEVKSLPGADYLATRVTDTELRLQVANMSQGRTLYCTCSATGGEDTQYFGPGTRLLVL.

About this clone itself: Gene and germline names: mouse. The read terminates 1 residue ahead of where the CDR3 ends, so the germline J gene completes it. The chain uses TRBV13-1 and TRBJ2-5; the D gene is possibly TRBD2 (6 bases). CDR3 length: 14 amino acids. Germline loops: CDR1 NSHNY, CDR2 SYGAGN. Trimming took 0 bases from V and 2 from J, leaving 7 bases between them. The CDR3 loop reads CASSDAGVQDTQYF. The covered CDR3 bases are TGTGCCAGCAGTGATGCTGGGGTCCAAGACACCCAGTAC.

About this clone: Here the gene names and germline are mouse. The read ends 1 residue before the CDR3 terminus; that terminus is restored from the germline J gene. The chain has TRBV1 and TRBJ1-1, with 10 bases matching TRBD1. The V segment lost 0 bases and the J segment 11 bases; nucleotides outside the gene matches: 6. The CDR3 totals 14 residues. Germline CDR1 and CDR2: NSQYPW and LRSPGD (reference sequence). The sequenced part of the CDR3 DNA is TGCACCTGCAGTGCAGATCAGGGGACAGGGGACGTCTTC. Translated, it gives CTCSADQGTGDVF. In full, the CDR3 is CTCSADQGTGDVFF.

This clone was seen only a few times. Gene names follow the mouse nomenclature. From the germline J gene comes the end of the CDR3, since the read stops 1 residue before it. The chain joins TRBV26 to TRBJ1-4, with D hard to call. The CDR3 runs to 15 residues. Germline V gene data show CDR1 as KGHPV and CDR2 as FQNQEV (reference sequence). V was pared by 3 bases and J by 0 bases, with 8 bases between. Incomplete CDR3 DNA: TGTGCCAGCAGTCTTCGGGTTCTTTCCAACGAAAGATTATTT. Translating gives CASSLRVLSNERLF. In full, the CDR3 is CASSLRVLSNERLFF.

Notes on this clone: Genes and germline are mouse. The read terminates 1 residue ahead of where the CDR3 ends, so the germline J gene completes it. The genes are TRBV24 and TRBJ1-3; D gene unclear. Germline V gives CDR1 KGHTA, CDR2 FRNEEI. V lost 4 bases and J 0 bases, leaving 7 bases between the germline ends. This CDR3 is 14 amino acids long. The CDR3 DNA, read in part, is TGTGCCAGCAGTCCCGGGAATTCTGGAAATACGCTCTAT. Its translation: CASSPGNSGNTLY. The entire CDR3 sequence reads CASSPGNSGNTLYF.